This T cell receptor beta chain originates from a study of cytomegalovirus exposure and HLA in healthy donors. Study-level findings and limits: In the roughly 120 validation repertoires, a later analysis found that first-cohort TCR clusters tended to co-occur.

TCRdb's table, derived via immunoSEQ multiplex PCR, lists solely in-frame clones and lacks some. The data contain under 95,000 clones, approximately 95% of them singletons. V was cut by 7 bases and J by 2 bases, with 17 bases left in between. The germline CDR1 and CDR2 sequences are SNHLY and FYNNEI. This CDR3 has 15 residues. A remark on this clone: Antigen: not known.

The chain has TRBV2 and TRBJ1-2, with D unresolved. The source is a woman younger than 35 in good health and CMV-seropositive. The specimen sequenced was PBMCs. The CDR3 nucleotides read TGTGCCAGCACCCAGGAGGTGGGAAAGAACTATGGCTACACCTTC. As protein: CASTQEVGKNYGYTF.